A single sample is the source of the 19 T cell receptor beta chains below, sequenced in a study of T cell responses to AZD1222 COVID-19 vaccine (dated by TCRdb to 2020 to 2023). Library method: the immunoSEQ multiplex PCR assay. Held by TCRdb, this immuneACCESS table contains in-frame sequences only and omits some clones. Under half of the omission traces to an unresolved V gene where checked; the cause of the rest is unknown. The sample records 170,000 or so clones, approximately 90% of which are singletons. The ten largest clones represent about 2.8% of the sample. The time point label for this specimen denotes: baseline before first vaccination. The starting material was peripheral blood, obtained on day 0 of AZD1222 vaccination. Every receptor here comes from an adult in good health.

The chain carries TRBV6-5 and TRBJ2-7, with TRBD1 identical over 7 bases. The CDR3 extends over 14 amino acids. The trim removed 5 bases at V and 3 bases at J, leaving 7 bases unmatched. CDR1 and CDR2 from the germline V gene are MNHEY and SVGAGI. The CDR3 nucleotides read TGTGCCAGCAGTCGGACAGGAACAATCTACGAGCAGTACTTC. This codes for CASSRTGTIYEQYF.

V is TRBV5-1 and J is TRBJ2-7; the D gene could be TRBD1 or TRBD2 (5 bases each). CDR3 length: 14 residues. Germline values: CDR1 SGHRS, CDR2 YFSETQ. V gave up 1 base and J gave up 1 base, with 9 bases separating them. The CDR3 protein is CASSLRGQSYEQYF. CDR3 DNA sequence: TGCGCCAGCAGCTTGCGGGGCCAATCCTACGAGCAGTACTTC.

V gene TRBV18 combines with J gene TRBJ1-4; D not resolved. The CDR3 covers 13 residues. Trimming took 0 bases from V and 8 from J, leaving 7 bases between them. Germline V gene lookup returns CDR1 KGHSH and CDR2 LQKENI. The CDR3 sequence is CASSPPSEEKLFF. The CDR3 DNA follows: TGTGCCAGCTCACCACCAAGTGAGGAAAAACTGTTTTTT.

V and J are TRBV19 and TRBJ2-7, with 9 bases fitting TRBD1. CDR3 length: 15 amino acids. From germline, CDR1 is LNHDA and CDR2 SQIVND (reference sequence). V gave up 7 bases and J gave up 1 base; unmatched junction bases: 8. For the CDR3, the DNA is TGTGCCAGTAAGCGAACCGGGACAGGGTCCTACGAGCAGTACTTC. It codes for CASKRTGTGSYEQYF.

The gene calls are TRBV24-1 and TRBJ2-2, with D perhaps matching TRBD2 (6 bases). This CDR3 contains 15 residues. V lost 5 bases and J 1 base, leaving 10 bases between the germline ends. Germline CDR1 is KGHDR and CDR2 is SFDVKD. CDR3 nucleotide sequence: TGTGCCACCAGTGGCTTTAGCGGGAACACCGGGGAGCTGTTTTTT. Protein product: CATSGFSGNTGELFF.

The V and J genes are TRBV6-6 and TRBJ2-2, with 14 bases aligning to TRBD2. V was pared by 5 bases and J by 4 bases, with 3 bases of the junction left unmatched. Germline loops: CDR1 MNHNY, CDR2 SVGAGI (reference sequence). The CDR3 loop spans 16 amino acids. This CDR3 is CASSPGLAGATGELFF. The CDR3 DNA is TGTGCCAGCAGTCCGGGACTAGCGGGAGCCACCGGGGAGCTGTTTTTT.

V and J are TRBV27 and TRBJ2-2; D gene uncertain. Deletions cut 6 bases from V and 4 bases from J, with 3 bases between. The CDR3 contains 11 residues. Per the germline V gene, CDR1 is MNHEY and CDR2 is SMNVEV (reference sequence). The CDR3 is CASSSTGELFF. CDR3 sequence (DNA): TGTGCCAGCAGCTCCACCGGGGAGCTGTTTTTT.

Here the CDR3 DNA reads TGTGCCAGCAGCCGGACTAGCGGGAGAATAAGCCCCTACGAGCAGTACTTC. Translated, it gives CASSRTSGRISPYEQYF. V and J are TRBV5-4 and TRBJ2-7, with 13 positions matching TRBD2. The V gene's germline CDR1 is SGHNT and CDR2 YYREEE (reference sequence). V dropped 4 bases and J dropped 2; count of bases not matched to a gene: 9. CDR3 length: 17 amino acids.

V usage is TRBV5-1 and J usage is TRBJ2-7; 10 bases fit TRBD2. Per germline, CDR1 SGHRS and CDR2 YFSETQ. The CDR3 covers 15 residues. With V trimmed by 3 bases and J by 4 bases, 7 bases remained unmatched. In nucleotides, the CDR3 is TGCGCCAGCAGCTCGACTAGCGGGCCGACTTACGAGCAGTACTTC. This translates into CASSSTSGPTYEQYF.

The J gene is TRBJ1-2, the V gene TRBV5-1; TRBD1 might be the D (5 bases). The CDR3 has 14 amino acids. Trimming removed 0 bases at V and 7 bases at J, with 13 bases between. CDR1 is SGHRS and CDR2 is YFSETQ in the germline V gene. As DNA, the CDR3 is TGCGCCAGCAGCTTGGGGACGCCAAGGGGTGGCTACACCTTC. Amino acid sequence: CASSLGTPRGGYTF.

This chain connects TRBV25-1 to TRBJ1-3; D unclear. Germline V gives CDR1 MGHDK, CDR2 SYGVNS. The CDR3 spans 10 residues. With 4 bases removed from V and 5 bases from J, the gap between germline ends came to 0 bases. CDR3 coding DNA: TGTGCCAGCAGTGGAAACACCATATATTTT. Translated: CASSGNTIYF.

J is TRBJ2-7 and V is TRBV29-1; TRBD2 is a possible D gene (6 bases). The V end lost 5 bases, the J end lost 0 bases, and 8 bases lay between the germline ends. This CDR3 has 12 residues. Germline V gene sequence: CDR1 SQVTM, CDR2 ANQGSEA. CDR3: CSVRRDSYEQYF. DNA of the CDR3: TGCAGCGTTCGGCGGGACTCCTACGAGCAGTACTTC.

The chain combines TRBV21-1 with TRBJ2-2; the D call in the table, TRBD2, was not verified against the DNA. TRBV21-1 is reported as a pseudogene. This CDR3 is 17 amino acids long. CDR3 bases: TGTGCCAGCAGCAAAGCGCGGGCCAGAGCGAACACCGGGGAGCTGTTTTTT. It yields the protein CASSKARARANTGELFF.

There are a few counts of this clone. This chain joins TRBV28 and TRBJ1-5; 8 nucleotides match TRBD1. This CDR3 comprises 16 residues. Germline-derived CDR1 and CDR2 are MDHEN and SYDVKM. V lost 6 bases and J lost 6; bases outside the gene matches: 13. The CDR3, as DNA: TGTGCCAGCAGAGTTCCGGGACAGGAAAGGAGTCAGCCCCAGCATTTT. It codes for CASRVPGQERSQPQHF.

V gene TRBV5-1 combines with J gene TRBJ2-3; D not certain. Per germline, CDR1 SGHRS and CDR2 YFSETQ. V was clipped by 2 bases and J by 0 bases, with 7 bases between them. CDR3 length equals 14 residues. The DNA of the CDR3 is TGCGCCAGCAGCTTAGGACCAAGCACAGATACGCAGTATTTT. It specifies CASSLGPSTDTQYF.

The rearrangement uses TRBV2 and TRBJ1-1; perhaps TRBD1 as D (5 bases). CDR3 size: 15 residues. The germline gives CDR1 SNHLY, CDR2 FYNNEI. V was shortened by 5 bases and J by 0 bases, with 13 bases between the two germline ends. The CDR3, as DNA: TGTGCCAGCAGTCCCCGTGGGGGTCTGAACACTGAAGCTTTCTTT. Residues: CASSPRGGLNTEAFF.

This clone was counted between two and nine times. The chain uses TRBV21-1 and TRBJ2-7; TRBD2, as called in the table, went unchecked against the DNA. TRBV21-1 is reported as a pseudogene. CDR3 length equals 19 residues. The CDR3 region is CASSKIGRKPGSARYEQYF. CDR3 DNA: TGTGCCAGCAGCAAAATAGGCCGAAAGCCGGGATCAGCGCGATACGAGCAGTACTTC.

The rearrangement links TRBV9 to TRBJ2-5; 7 nucleotides agree with TRBD1. J lost 4 bases, V lost 2 bases, and 8 bases had no gene match. Germline lookup yields CDR1 SGDLS and CDR2 YYNGEE. The CDR3 has 15 residues. Written as DNA, the CDR3 is TGTGCCAGCAGCGTCTTTGACAGGGAGACAGAGACCCAGTACTTC. Translating it yields CASSVFDRETETQYF.

V is TRBV19 and J is TRBJ1-3; D call uncertain. Trimming shortened V by 10 bases and J by 0 bases, and 10 bases separated the two germline ends. This CDR3 contains 13 residues. Germline V gene data show CDR1 as LNHDA and CDR2 as SQIVND (reference sequence). CDR3 coding DNA: TGTGCCACTTCCGAAGGCTCTGGAAACACCATATATTTT. The encoded protein is CATSEGSGNTIYF.